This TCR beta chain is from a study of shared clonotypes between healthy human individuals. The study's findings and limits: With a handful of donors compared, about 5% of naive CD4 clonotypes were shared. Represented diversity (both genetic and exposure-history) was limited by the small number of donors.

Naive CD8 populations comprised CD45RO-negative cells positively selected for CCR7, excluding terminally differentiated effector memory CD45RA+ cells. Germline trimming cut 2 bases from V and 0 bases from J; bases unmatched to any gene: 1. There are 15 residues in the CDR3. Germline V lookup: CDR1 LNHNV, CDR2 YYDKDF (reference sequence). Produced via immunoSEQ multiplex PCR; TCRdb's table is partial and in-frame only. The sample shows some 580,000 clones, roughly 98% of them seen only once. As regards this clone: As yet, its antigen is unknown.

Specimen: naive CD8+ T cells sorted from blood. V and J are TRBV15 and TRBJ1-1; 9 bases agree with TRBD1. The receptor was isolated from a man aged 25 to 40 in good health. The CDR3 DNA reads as TGTGCCACCAGCAGAAACAGGGGGCTGAACACTGAAGCTTTCTTT. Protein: CATSRNRGLNTEAFF.